These 24 T cell receptor beta chains were sequenced from one sample in a study of breast tumors, draining lymph nodes, adjacent tissues. Samples came from axillary lymph nodes draining the breast cancer. TCRdb fed the multiplex PCR reads into MiXCR, producing one record per CDR3 protein. Of about 180,000 distinct CDR3 sequences in the sample, 33% were seen once. The sequencing input was axillary lymph node tissue. These receptors were collected from a female donor with breast cancer. Some clones in this sample may be carry-over from other donors' samples.

As for this clonotype: This sequence may be a read error, since a much larger clone differs from it by one base. This rearrangement joins TRBV13 to TRBJ2-1; D gene uncertain. Trimming took off 2 bases at V and 6 bases at J, with 2 bases between the two ends. The germline V gene has CDR1 PRHDT and CDR2 FYEKMQ (reference sequence). The CDR3 extends over 11 amino acids. The CDR3 loop reads CASSLPNEQFF. DNA for the CDR3: TGTGCCAGCAGCTTACCCAATGAGCAGTTCTTC.

This chain connects TRBV4-2 to TRBJ1-4, with D unclear. Trimming stripped 0 bases from V and 7 bases from J, with 9 bases between. Germline values: CDR1 LGHNA, CDR2 YNFKEQ. The CDR3 is 14 amino acids. CDR3 in amino acids: CASSQEGVGEKLFF. The CDR3 DNA reads as TGTGCCAGCAGCCAAGAGGGAGTAGGTGAAAAACTGTTTTTT.

This clonotype was counted at least ten times. V and J are TRBV5-4 and TRBJ2-5; D ambiguous. Germline V CDR1 and CDR2: SGHNT, YYREEE (reference sequence). Trimming stripped 0 bases from V and 4 bases from J, with 4 bases between. The CDR3 spans 12 residues. The CDR3 DNA is TGTGCCAGCAGCTTGGTCCCAGAGACCCAGTACTTC. Its protein is CASSLVPETQYF.

The rearrangement links TRBV20-1 to TRBJ2-7; 8 bases are shared with TRBD2. V shed 1 base, J shed 5 bases, and the junction held 13 bases outside the gene matches. Germline assignment: CDR1 DFQATT and CDR2 SNEGSKA (reference sequence). The CDR3 totals 16 residues. The CDR3 region is CSARVGTRAPGDEQYF. The DNA for the CDR3 is TGCAGTGCTAGAGTTGGGACTAGGGCCCCTGGGGACGAGCAGTACTTC.

This clonotype was seen many times. The V gene is TRBV12-3 or TRBV12-4, the J gene TRBJ1-2; D unclear. V lost 2 bases to trimming and J lost 2 bases, with 6 bases between them. This CDR3 has 13 amino acids. The CDR3 region has the DNA TGTGCCAGCAGTTTATTAGGGAACTATGGCTACACCTTC. Its translation is CASSLLGNYGYTF.

Many counts were recorded for this clonotype. This chain joins TRBV10-3 and TRBJ1-2; weak D call: TRBD1 (5 bases). Germline-derived CDR1 and CDR2 are ENHRY and SYGVKD. V was trimmed by 6 bases and J by 2 bases, leaving 16 bases between them. CDR3 length: 15 residues. The CDR3 DNA sequence: TGTGCCATCAGCGACCCCGGGACTGGGAACTATGGCTACACCTTC. It translates to CAISDPGTGNYGYTF.

Note on this clonotype: It may be a read error: a sequence one base away is much more abundant. J is TRBJ2-4 and V is TRBV19, with D maybe TRBD1 (6 bases). The CDR3 spans 17 residues. Germline lookup yields CDR1 LNHDA and CDR2 SQIVND (reference sequence). The CDR3 coding sequence is TGTGCCAGTAGCGCAGAGGGACAACCCCTAGCCAAAAACATTCGGTACTTC. Translating gives CASSAEGQPLAKNIRYF. The full variable domain, its missing parts supplied by reference TRBV19 and TRBJ2-4, is DGGITQSPKYLFRKEGQNVTLSCEQNLNHDAMYWYRQDPGQGLRLIYYSQIVNDFQKGDIAEGYSVSREKKESFPLTVTSAQKNPTAFYLCASSAEGQPLAKNIRYFGAGTRLSVL.

The J gene is TRBJ2-3, the V gene TRBV6-1, with TRBD1 matching 9 bases. The CDR3 sequence is 15 residues long. Germline V gene lookup returns CDR1 MNHNS and CDR2 SASEGT. V lost 6 bases and J lost 0; bases outside the gene matches: 4. CDR3 in amino acids: CASRGTGSSTDTQYF. As DNA, the CDR3 is TGTGCCAGCAGAGGGACAGGGAGTAGCACAGATACGCAGTATTTT.

This clonotype has only a few counts. The chain couples TRBV9 to TRBJ2-2; 15 nucleotides align to TRBD2. Unmatched junction bases numbered 5, after V lost 0 bases and J lost 5 bases. This CDR3 is 18 amino acids long. Germline lookup yields CDR1 SGDLS and CDR2 YYNGEE. The CDR3 DNA is TGTGCCAGCAGCGTAGGCTTGGGGACTAGCGGGGGGACCGGGGAGCTGTTTTTT. This encodes CASSVGLGTSGGTGELFF. Supplemented by reference TRBV9 and TRBJ2-2, the full variable domain reads DSGVTQTPKHLITATGQRVTLRCSPRSGDLSVYWYQQSLDQGLQFLIQYYNGEERAKGNILERFSAQQFPDLHSELNLSSLELGDSALYFCASSVGLGTSGGTGELFFGEGSRLTVL.

The chain combines TRBV10-2 with TRBJ1-4, with a weak D call TRBD1 (6 bases). The CDR3 length is 13 residues. Germline V lookup: CDR1 WSHSY, CDR2 SAAADI. The V gene lost 3 bases and the J gene lost 10 bases, with 12 bases spanning the gap. The CDR3 nucleotides read TGCGCCAGCAGTGACAGGGGAGGTGGAAAACTGTTTTTT. Protein sequence: CASSDRGGGKLFF.

The J gene is TRBJ2-6, the V gene TRBV12-3 or TRBV12-4; TRBD1 agrees at 10 bases. The CDR3 sequence is 15 residues long. The V segment lost 8 bases and the J segment 4 bases; nucleotides outside the gene matches: 5. The CDR3 DNA reads TGTGCCAGCGTATCGGGACAGGGGGGGGCCAACGTCCTGACTTTC. Its protein is CASVSGQGGANVLTF.

V and J are TRBV6-1 and TRBJ1-2; TRBD1 matches 9 bases. V was pared by 6 bases and J by 6 bases, with 5 bases of the junction left unmatched. Germline V gene lookup returns CDR1 MNHNS and CDR2 SASEGT. The CDR3 is made up of 13 amino acids. CDR3 protein: CASSVGQGHGYTF. DNA of the CDR3: TGTGCCAGCAGCGTGGGACAGGGCCATGGCTACACCTTC.

This clonotype appeared many times. The chain joins TRBV9 to TRBJ2-1; D is possibly TRBD2 (6 bases). Germline CDR1 SGDLS, CDR2 YYNGEE. Trimming stripped 2 bases from V and 0 bases from J, with 12 bases between. The CDR3 totals 16 residues. The CDR3 spells CASSVVAASSYNEQFF. CDR3 nucleotides: TGTGCCAGCAGCGTTGTAGCGGCGAGCTCCTACAATGAGCAGTTCTTC.

This clonotype came up many times. The chain couples TRBV20-1 to TRBJ2-3; D unresolved. This CDR3 is 11 amino acids long. The V and J ends lost 4 bases and 4 bases respectively, with 6 bases between them. CDR1 and CDR2 (germline): DFQATT, SNEGSKA (reference sequence). CDR3 sequence: CSANTPDTQYF. The CDR3 coding sequence is TGCAGTGCTAATACTCCAGATACGCAGTATTTT.

The V call is TRBV12-3 or TRBV12-4, the J call TRBJ1-2, with TRBD1 as a possible D gene (6 bases). The CDR3 extends over 15 amino acids. V lost 3 bases, J lost 4 bases, and 15 bases lay in between. The CDR3 DNA reads TGTGCCAGCAGTTTCCTGACAGGTCCGGTCTATGGCTACACCTTC. Translation: CASSFLTGPVYGYTF.

Turning to this clonotype: It is unclear where the CDR3 begins or ends on the DNA, so no DNA is shown, and the CDR3 is as TCRdb lists it. This chain connects TRBV11-2 to TRBJ2-5; the table assigns TRBD2, which was not confirmed against the DNA. Termini included, the CDR3 measures 19 amino acids. CDR1 and CDR2 (germline): SGHAT, FQNNGV. The CDR3 sequence is CASSIYLCSSGGYQETQYF.

Many counts were recorded for this clonotype. One base away lies a much larger clone, so this may be a sequencing read error. J is TRBJ2-3 and V is TRBV7-2; the D gene is possibly TRBD1 (6 bases). Germline assignment: CDR1 SGHTA and CDR2 FQGNSA. The CDR3 is 17 amino acids. Here the CDR3 reads CASSFHWGPSLTDPQYF. CDR3 nucleotides: TGTGCCAGCAGCTTCCATTGGGGGCCCTCGCTCACAGATCCGCAGTATTTT.

This clonotype was detected many times. J is TRBJ1-5 and V is TRBV5-1; D is uncertain. Trimming took off 0 bases at V and 0 bases at J, with 10 bases between the two ends. This CDR3 comprises 16 residues. Germline V gives CDR1 SGHRS, CDR2 YFSETQ. CDR3: CASSLGHQYSNQPQHF. CDR3 in DNA: TGCGCCAGCAGCTTGGGACACCAGTATAGCAATCAGCCCCAGCATTTT.

A remark on this clonotype: A much larger clone differs from this one at a single base, so this may be a read error. V is TRBV29-1 and J is TRBJ2-2, with D perhaps matching TRBD2 (6 bases). CDR1 is SQVTM and CDR2 is ANQGSEA in the germline V gene. CDR3 length: 15 amino acids. Trimming took 7 bases from V and 4 from J, leaving 19 bases between them. CDR3: CSGLLVSGVTGELFF. The CDR3 DNA follows: TGCAGCGGCTTGTTAGTTAGCGGTGTCACCGGGGAGCTGTTTTTT.

The sample holds many counts of this clonotype. J is TRBJ1-2 and V is TRBV4-3; tentatively, D is TRBD1 (6 bases). The germline V and J ends were trimmed by 0 bases and 0 bases, with 11 bases remaining between them. Germline V lookup: CDR1 LGHNA, CDR2 YSLEER. This CDR3 comprises 16 residues. CDR3 nucleotide sequence: TGCGCCAGCAGCCAAGATCGGGCAGGGGCTAACTATGGCTACACCTTC. It translates to CASSQDRAGANYGYTF.

A few counts support this clonotype. This sequence joins TRBV6-4 and TRBJ1-1; 7 bases align to TRBD1. V lost 4 bases and J lost 3; bases outside the gene matches: 5. This CDR3 region has 14 residues. CDR1 and CDR2 (germline): MRHNA, SNTAGT. The CDR3 here is CASSARQGDTEAFF. CDR3 DNA: TGTGCCAGCAGTGCCAGACAGGGAGACACTGAAGCTTTCTTT.

This chain joins TRBV27 and TRBJ2-1; TRBD2 matches at 10 bases. The junction had 7 bases not matched to a gene; V was cut back by 3 bases and J by 5 bases. The CDR3 extends over 16 amino acids. Germline-derived CDR1 and CDR2 are MNHEY and SMNVEV (reference sequence). The CDR3 is CASSLRLAGADNEQFF. The DNA of the CDR3 is TGTGCCAGCAGTTTGCGGCTAGCGGGAGCGGACAATGAGCAGTTCTTC.

Ten or more counts support this clonotype. The rearrangement uses TRBV20-1 and TRBJ1-6; D is ambiguous. The germline V and J ends were trimmed by 6 bases and 5 bases, with 20 bases remaining between them. Per the germline V gene, CDR1 is DFQATT and CDR2 is SNEGSKA (reference sequence). This CDR3 comprises 16 residues. CDR3 in DNA: TGCAGTGCGCGGACCCCCTTGCAGGCGGATAATTCACCCCTCCACTTT. It encodes CSARTPLQADNSPLHF.

A word on this clonotype: Likely a read error: the CDR3 ends without its conserved phenylalanine or tryptophan. The gene calls are TRBV7-6 and TRBJ2-1; 7 nucleotides agree with TRBD1. V dropped 5 bases and J dropped 7; count of bases not matched to a gene: 8. The length of the CDR3 is 14 residues. CDR1 SGHVS and CDR2 FNYEAQ come from the germline V gene. CDR3 loop: CASSPDRSGNEQFL. CDR3 nucleotides: TGTGCCAGCAGCCCGGACAGGAGTGGTAATGAGCAGTTCCTC.